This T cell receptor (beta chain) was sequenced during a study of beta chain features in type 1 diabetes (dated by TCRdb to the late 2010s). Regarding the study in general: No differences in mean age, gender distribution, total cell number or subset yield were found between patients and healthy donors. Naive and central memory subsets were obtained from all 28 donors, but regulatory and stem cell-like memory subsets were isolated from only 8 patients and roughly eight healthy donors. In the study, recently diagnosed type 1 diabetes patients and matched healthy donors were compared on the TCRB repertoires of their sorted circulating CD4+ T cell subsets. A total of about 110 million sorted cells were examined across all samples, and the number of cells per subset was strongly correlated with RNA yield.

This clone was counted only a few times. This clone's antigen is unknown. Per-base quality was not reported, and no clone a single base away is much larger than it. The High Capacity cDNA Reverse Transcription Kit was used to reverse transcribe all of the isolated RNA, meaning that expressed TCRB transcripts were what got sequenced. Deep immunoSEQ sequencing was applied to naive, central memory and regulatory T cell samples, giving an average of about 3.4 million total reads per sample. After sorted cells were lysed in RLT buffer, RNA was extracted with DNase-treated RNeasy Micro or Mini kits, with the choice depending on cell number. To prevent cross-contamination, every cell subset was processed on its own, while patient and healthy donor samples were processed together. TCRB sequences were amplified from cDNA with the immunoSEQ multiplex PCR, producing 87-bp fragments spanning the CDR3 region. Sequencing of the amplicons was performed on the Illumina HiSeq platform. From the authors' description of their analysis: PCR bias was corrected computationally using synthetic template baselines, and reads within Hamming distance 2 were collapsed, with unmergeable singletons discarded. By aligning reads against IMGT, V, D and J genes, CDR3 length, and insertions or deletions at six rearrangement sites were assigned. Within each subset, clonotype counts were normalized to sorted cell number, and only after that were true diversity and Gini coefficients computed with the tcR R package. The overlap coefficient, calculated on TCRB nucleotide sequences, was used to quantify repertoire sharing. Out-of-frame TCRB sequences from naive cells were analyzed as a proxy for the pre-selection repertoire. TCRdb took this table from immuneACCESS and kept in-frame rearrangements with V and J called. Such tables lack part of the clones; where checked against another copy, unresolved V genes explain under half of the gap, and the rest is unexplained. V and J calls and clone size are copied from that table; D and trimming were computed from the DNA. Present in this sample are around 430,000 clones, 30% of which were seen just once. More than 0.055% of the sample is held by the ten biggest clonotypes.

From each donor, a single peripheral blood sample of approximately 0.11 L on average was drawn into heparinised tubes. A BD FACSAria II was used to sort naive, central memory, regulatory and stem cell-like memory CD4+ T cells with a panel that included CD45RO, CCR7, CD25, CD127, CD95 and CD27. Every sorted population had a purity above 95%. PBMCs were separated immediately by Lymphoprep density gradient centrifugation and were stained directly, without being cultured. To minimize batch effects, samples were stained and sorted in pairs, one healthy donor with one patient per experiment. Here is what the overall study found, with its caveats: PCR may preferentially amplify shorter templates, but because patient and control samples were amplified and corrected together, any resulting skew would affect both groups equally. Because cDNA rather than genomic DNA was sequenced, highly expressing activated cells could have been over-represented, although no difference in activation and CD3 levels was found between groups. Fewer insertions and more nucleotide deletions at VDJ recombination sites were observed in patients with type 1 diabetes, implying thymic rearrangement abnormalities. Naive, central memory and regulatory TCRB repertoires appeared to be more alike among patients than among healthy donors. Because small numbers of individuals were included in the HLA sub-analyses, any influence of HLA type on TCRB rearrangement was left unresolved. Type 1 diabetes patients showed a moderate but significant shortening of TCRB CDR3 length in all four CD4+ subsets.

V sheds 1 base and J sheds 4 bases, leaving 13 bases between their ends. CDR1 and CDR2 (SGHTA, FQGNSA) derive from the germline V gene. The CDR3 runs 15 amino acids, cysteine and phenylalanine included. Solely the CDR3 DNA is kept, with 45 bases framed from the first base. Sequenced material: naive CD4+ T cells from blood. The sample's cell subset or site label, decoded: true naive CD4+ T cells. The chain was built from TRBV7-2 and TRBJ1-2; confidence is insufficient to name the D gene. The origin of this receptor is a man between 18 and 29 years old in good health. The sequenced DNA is TGTGCCAGCAGCTTAGGGGGTCATGAGGTCTATGGCTACACCTTC. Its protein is CASSLGGHEVYGYTF. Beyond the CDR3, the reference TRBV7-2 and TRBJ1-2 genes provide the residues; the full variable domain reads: GAGVSQSPSNKVTEKGKDVELRCDPISGHTALYWYRQSLGQGLEFLIYFQGNSAPDKSGLPSDRFSAERTGGSVSTLTIQRTQQEDSAVYLCASSLGGHEVYGYTFGSGTRLTVV.